One sample yielded the 20 T cell receptor beta chains listed below, sequenced in a study of CD8+ T cells in alopecia areata. It was cDNA, reverse transcribed from extracted RNA, that served as the sequencing template. Method: immunoSEQ multiplex PCR; TCRdb's copy keeps in-frame clones and lacks some. The data hold some 170,000 clones, with about 48% observed a single time. Treatment: oral pan-JAK inhibitor, 5-10 mg twice daily. Here the sequenced sample was CD8+ T cells sorted from blood, taken at week 24, from a patient treated with tofacitinib. Source of these receptors: a human donor with alopecia areata.

This chain links TRBV6-6 with TRBJ2-3, with D perhaps TRBD1 or TRBD2 (5 bases each). V was shortened by 7 bases and J by 1 base, with 15 bases between the two germline ends. Germline V gene lookup returns CDR1 MNHNY and CDR2 SVGAGI (reference sequence). The CDR3 runs to 15 residues. The CDR3 sequence is CASKEDDRRTDTQYF. The DNA for the CDR3 is TGTGCCAGCAAGGAGGATGACAGACGCACAGATACGCAGTATTTT.

The chain has TRBV6-5 and TRBJ1-5; 10 bases fit TRBD1. The germline V gene has CDR1 MNHEY and CDR2 SVGAGI. V shed 4 bases and J 6 bases; nucleotides not matched to a gene: 9. The CDR3 runs to 16 residues. The CDR3: CASSSRTGGSAQPQHF. CDR3 nucleotides: TGTGCCAGCAGTTCGAGGACAGGGGGTTCGGCTCAGCCCCAGCATTTT.

The V call is TRBV27, the J call TRBJ2-1, with 11 bases identical to TRBD2. The V gene end was trimmed by 0 bases and the J gene end by 10 bases; junction bases not matched to a gene: 2. This CDR3 comprises 14 residues. CDR1 and CDR2 (germline): MNHEY, SMNVEV (reference sequence). Here the CDR3 DNA reads TGTGCCAGCAGTTTATCTAGGACTAGCGGGGAGCAGTTCTTC. It codes for CASSLSRTSGEQFF.

This rearrangement joins TRBV4-3 to TRBJ2-2, with D perhaps TRBD2 (5 bases). Germline lookup yields CDR1 LGHNA and CDR2 YSLEER. V was cut by 0 bases and J by 2 bases, with 7 bases left in between. This CDR3 region has 15 residues. The CDR3: CASSQDRTNTGELFF. As DNA, the CDR3 is TGCGCCAGCAGCCAAGACAGGACTAACACCGGGGAGCTGTTTTTT.

The chain combines TRBV29-1 with TRBJ2-1; the match to TRBD2 covers 13 bases. This CDR3 has 16 residues. Germline V gene data show CDR1 as SQVTM and CDR2 as ANQGSEA. J lost 5 bases, V lost 6 bases, and 10 bases had no gene match. The CDR3 bases are TGCAGCGTCCAGCAGAGACTAGCGGGGGGAAACAATGAGCAGTTCTTC. As protein: CSVQQRLAGGNNEQFF.

The gene calls are TRBV29-1 and TRBJ1-1; D unresolved. In germline, CDR1 is SQVTM, CDR2 ANQGSEA. Trimming stripped 7 bases from V and 7 bases from J, with 10 bases between. This CDR3 is built from 10 residues. The CDR3 DNA reads as TGCAGCGCTTGGGCGGGTGAAGCTTTCTTT. Translation: CSAWAGEAFF.

The rearrangement joins TRBV5-6 to TRBJ2-3, with no clear D. V lost 1 base, J lost 2 bases, and 8 bases lay in between. Germline-derived CDR1 and CDR2 are SGHDT and YYEEEE. The CDR3 runs 14 residues. The CDR3 reads CASSLRQNTDTQYF. The CDR3 DNA reads TGTGCCAGCAGCTTGAGGCAGAACACAGATACGCAGTATTTT.

Here the CDR3 DNA reads TGTGCCAGCAGTGAATCGGTCGGGTCCACTGAAGCTTTCTTT. Its translation: CASSESVGSTEAFF. The rearrangement uses TRBV25-1 and TRBJ1-1; D call uncertain. The CDR3 has 14 amino acids. Germline V CDR1 and CDR2: MGHDK, SYGVNS. V was cut by 1 base and J by 4 bases, with 10 bases left in between.

In regard to this clone: This sample includes further DNA sequences coding for the same CDR3. The chain joins TRBV4-1 to TRBJ2-7, with D unclear. The V and J ends lost 0 bases and 4 bases respectively, with 7 bases between them. The CDR3 has 13 amino acids. CDR1 is MGHRA and CDR2 is YSYEKL in the germline V gene. The CDR3 region is CASSQDSGYEQYF. Written as DNA, the CDR3 is TGCGCCAGCAGCCAAGATTCAGGTTACGAGCAGTACTTC.

The J gene is TRBJ2-2, the V gene TRBV5-6, with D hard to call. The CDR3 is made up of 16 amino acids. Trimming took off 1 base at V and 2 bases at J, with 12 bases between the two ends. Germline lookup yields CDR1 SGHDT and CDR2 YYEEEE. The CDR3 DNA reads as TGTGCCAGCAGCTTGCGGCAGGCGACCAACACCGGGGAGCTGTTTTTT. Amino acids: CASSLRQATNTGELFF.

The chain employs TRBV28 and TRBJ1-5; no clear D. The ends were cut back, 2 bases at V and 1 base at J, with 6 bases in the middle. Germline loops: CDR1 MDHEN, CDR2 SYDVKM. This CDR3 is 14 amino acids long. In DNA, the CDR3 is TGTGCCAGCAGTTTAAGAGGGAGCAATCAGCCCCAGCATTTT. It encodes CASSLRGSNQPQHF.

This clone was observed a few times. The rearrangement joins TRBV19 to TRBJ1-1, with D uncertain. The germline V and J ends were trimmed by 7 bases and 7 bases, with 13 bases remaining between them. Germline V CDR1 and CDR2: LNHDA, SQIVND (reference sequence). CDR3 size: 12 residues. The DNA of the CDR3 is TGTGCCAGTAATCTCCCGGAAAGTGAAGCTTTCTTT. This sequence encodes CASNLPESEAFF.

The V call is TRBV4-3, the J call TRBJ2-5, with D possibly being TRBD1 (6 bases). The V end was cut by 1 base, the J end by 3 bases, with 9 bases between. This CDR3 has 14 residues. CDR1 is LGHNA and CDR2 is YSLEER in the germline V gene. Here the CDR3 reads CASSQGQAKETQYF. In nucleotides, the CDR3 is TGCGCCAGCAGCCAAGGACAGGCTAAAGAGACCCAGTACTTC.

This clone was seen a few times. The chain employs TRBV23-1 and TRBJ1-1; D is undetermined. TRBV23-1 is annotated as an ORF whose role is uncertain. The CDR3 is made up of 15 amino acids. V lost 6 bases and J 3 bases, leaving 17 bases between the germline ends. In nucleotides, the CDR3 is TGCGCCAGCAGACAAAAGCGCGGTCCCTACACTGAAGCTTTCTTT. Encoded protein: CASRQKRGPYTEAFF.

This clone was seen more than once but under ten times. The chain couples TRBV19 to TRBJ2-1, with D unresolved. V was trimmed by 6 bases and J by 7 bases, leaving 10 bases between them. This CDR3 has 12 amino acids. Germline loops: CDR1 LNHDA, CDR2 SQIVND (reference sequence). The CDR3 reads CASSHTANEQFF. For the CDR3, the DNA is TGTGCCAGTAGCCACACCGCGAATGAGCAGTTCTTC.

The V gene is TRBV30, the J gene TRBJ2-7; D is unclear. The CDR3 has 12 residues. V lost 0 bases and J 5 bases, leaving 8 bases between the germline ends. The germline gives CDR1 GTSNPN, CDR2 SVGIG (reference sequence). CDR3 protein: CAWSVRQDEQYF. Here the CDR3 DNA reads TGTGCCTGGAGTGTACGTCAGGACGAGCAGTACTTC.

A note on this clone: One end of the junction does not line up with germline, which may come from a read error. V and J are TRBV15 and TRBJ1-1; 9 bases line up with TRBD1. The CDR3 is 12 residues long. Germline V CDR1 and CDR2: LNHNV, YYDKDF (reference sequence). Here the CDR3 reads CATGQGNAEAFF. The CDR3 region has the DNA TGTGCCACCGGACAGGGGAACGCTGAAGCTTTCTTT.

This clone turned up a few times. For the CDR3, the DNA is TGTGCCAGCAGCGCATGGACTAGCGGGGAATACGAGCAGTACTTC. It yields the protein CASSAWTSGEYEQYF. The rearrangement links TRBV7-9 to TRBJ2-7; 12 nucleotides agree with TRBD2. J lost 4 bases, V lost 5 bases, and 6 bases had no gene match. The germline gives CDR1 SEHNR, CDR2 FQNEAQ (reference sequence). The CDR3 covers 15 residues.

The chain has TRBV29-1 and TRBJ2-1; D remains unclear. CDR1 and CDR2 from the germline V gene are SQVTM and ANQGSEA. The CDR3 sequence is 11 residues long. Trimming left V 6 bases short and J 10 bases short, with 13 bases between. The CDR3 DNA reads TGCAGCGTAGGCCCGGAAAGGGAGCAGTTCTTC. This encodes CSVGPEREQFF.

The V and J genes are TRBV15 and TRBJ1-6; D gene ambiguous. The CDR3 length is 15 residues. Germline loops: CDR1 LNHNV, CDR2 YYDKDF (reference sequence). V lost 0 bases and J lost 10, with 13 bases in between. CDR3 in amino acids: CATSRDRSGKSPLHF. The CDR3 DNA sequence: TGTGCCACCAGCAGAGATCGGTCGGGGAAGTCACCCCTCCACTTT.